These 7 T cell receptor beta chains originate from one sample sequenced in a study of OX40 agonist ivuxolimab in advanced cancers. Sequencing was performed with immunoSEQ multiplex PCR; in TCRdb, only in-frame clones are kept and a portion is missing. The sample has some 75,000 clones; approximately 83% are singletons. This specimen consisted of CD4+ or CD8+ T cells sorted from blood, obtained in a trial of the OX40 agonist ivuxolimab. The receptors stem from an adult with an advanced solid tumor such as melanoma, head and neck, liver or kidney cancer.

The rearrangement uses TRBV21-1 and TRBJ1-2. TRBV21-1 is described as a pseudogene. This CDR3 is 20 amino acids long. The CDR3 sequence: CASIASRTLRLGRYDYGYTF. As DNA, the CDR3 is TGTGCCAGCATCGCTTCCCGGACCCTAAGACTCGGTAGGTACGACTATGGCTACACCTTC.

The CDR3 coding sequence is TGTGCCTGGAGTAAGGAGGGGACGAGCAATCAGCCCCAGCATTTT. Protein: CAWSKEGTSNQPQHF. This sequence joins TRBV30 and TRBJ1-5; maybe TRBD1 (5 bases). Looked up from germline, CDR1 is GTSNPN and CDR2 is SVGIG (reference sequence). Trimming took off 2 bases at V and 1 base at J, with 12 bases between the two ends. The CDR3 totals 15 residues.

The J gene is TRBJ2-7, the V gene TRBV18, with D possibly TRBD1 on 5 matching bases. The germline V gene has CDR1 KGHSH and CDR2 LQKENI. The CDR3 runs 16 residues. Trimming took off 2 bases at V and 2 bases at J, with 16 bases between the two ends. CDR3 amino acids: CASSPSLTVGPYEQYF. Written as DNA, the CDR3 is TGTGCCAGCTCACCATCGCTGACAGTTGGACCCTACGAGCAGTACTTC.

This chain uses TRBV18 with TRBJ1-4; a possible D gene is TRBD1 (5 bases). This CDR3 has 15 residues. Looked up from germline, CDR1 is KGHSH and CDR2 is LQKENI. Deletions cut 3 bases from V and 8 bases from J, with 16 bases between. CDR3 nucleotides: TGTGCCAGCTCACCTCTCGCAGGGAGAATCGAAAAACTGTTTTTT. Translation gives CASSPLAGRIEKLFF.

The chain carries TRBV7-3 and TRBJ2-3; maybe TRBD1 (6 bases). Germline assignment: CDR1 SGHTA and CDR2 FQGTGA. The CDR3 has 16 amino acids. V gave up 2 bases and J gave up 4 bases, with 16 bases separating them. In nucleotides, the CDR3 is TGTGCCAGCAGCTTATCGGACCCACCAGGGGCAGATACGCAGTATTTT. Translation: CASSLSDPPGADTQYF.

This clone was picked up one time. The chain has TRBV7-3 and TRBJ1-1; 7 bases align to TRBD1. The V segment lost 5 bases and the J segment 11 bases; nucleotides outside the gene matches: 14. The length of the CDR3 is 14 residues. Germline V lookup: CDR1 SGHTA, CDR2 FQGTGA. The CDR3 here is CASSPNRGQVDAFF. Here the CDR3 DNA reads TGTGCCAGCAGCCCTAACCGAGGACAGGTCGATGCTTTCTTT. The whole variable domain, remainder taken from reference TRBV7-3 and TRBJ1-1, is GAGVSQTPSNKVTEKGKYVELRCDPISGHTALYWYRQSLGQGPEFLIYFQGTGAADDSGLPNDRFFAVRPEGSVSTLKIQRTERGDSAVYLCASSPNRGQVDAFFGQGTRLTVV.

The chain couples TRBV27 to TRBJ1-2; D ambiguous. The ends were cut back, 4 bases at V and 7 bases at J, with 13 bases in the middle. CDR1 MNHEY and CDR2 SMNVEV come from the germline V gene (reference sequence). The CDR3 sequence is 13 residues long. The chain's CDR3 is CASSSANPRGYTF. The CDR3, as DNA: TGTGCCAGCAGTTCGGCCAATCCGCGTGGCTACACCTTC.